The sequence of this TCR beta chain was determined in a study of T cells in Graves' hyperthyroidism and ophthalmopathy. Researchers amplified the TCR beta CDR3 regions from RNA transcripts. The HTBI set primed first-round TCR CDR3 RT-PCR. TCRdb used MiXCR to reprocess the multiplex PCR reads, holding one entry per CDR3 protein. The sample holds around 600,000 distinct CDR3 sequences, around 15% seen once. The CDR3 runs to 12 residues. Trimming removed 5 bases at V and 10 bases at J, with 14 bases between. The receptor was derived from a woman aged 45 to 65 with Graves' ophthalmopathy. The sequenced sample consisted of blood. J is TRBJ1-2 and V is TRBV12-3 or TRBV12-4; no definite D call. CDR3 sequence reads: CASSVTLMPYTF. The CDR3, as DNA: TGTGCCAGCAGTGTTACCTTGATGCCCTACACCTTC.